This TCR beta chain derives from a study of CD8 T cells in Susac syndrome. Whole-study results and caveats: In its TCR sequencing and HLA analysis, the study acknowledged that the number of individuals was relatively small.

Sequencing of TCR beta was undertaken in CD8+ and CD4+ T cells derived from blood. Reverse transcription of about 0.45 to 1 ug RNA was performed with random hexamers. The TCR beta CDR3 was amplified by immunoSEQ multiplex PCR across 54 Vbeta, 13 Jbeta. TCRdb redid the calling of the immunoSEQ multiplex PCR reads with MiXCR, one entry per CDR3 protein. Here the sample spans about 160,000 distinct CDR3 sequences, approximately 90% being singletons. Note on this clonotype: Its specificity is unknown.

Germline V gives CDR1 SGDLS, CDR2 YYNGEE. The CDR3 consists of 14 residues. The ends were cut back, 0 bases at V and 8 bases at J, with 11 bases in the middle. The TCR was taken from a human donor in good health. The chain combines TRBV9 with TRBJ1-4, with unresolved D. Sequencing was done on a sample of CD4+ T cells from PBMCs. CDR3 DNA: TGTGCCAGCAGCGTAGGAGGGAGGAACGAAAAACTGTTTTTT. Translation: CASSVGGRNEKLFF.